This T cell receptor (beta chain) came from a study of T cells after yellow fever vaccination (dated by TCRdb to the late 2010s). For the study in its entirety: Libraries from fractions with low cell numbers were prepared with the SMART-Seq v4 Ultra Low Input RNA kit. Bulk TCR alpha and beta repertoires were sequenced longitudinally to track T-cell clones before and after primary and booster YFV17D yellow fever vaccination. Blood samples were taken at several timepoints before and after primary and secondary immunization, and bulk PBMC replicates and cell subsets were isolated. Two healthy male donors, one aged 18 to 29 and one aged 30 to 39 years, were included in the cohort. Results the study describes overall, beyond this receptor: After the booster, most of the clones that had expanded following primary vaccination were detected again (roughly 96% of CD4 and 85% to 90% of CD8), which suggests that memory was broadly maintained. The secondary T-cell response was weaker than the primary response but faster, peaking on day 5 instead of day 15. Because the study included only two donors, the extent to which the findings can be generalized is limited. Because abundant contaminating clonotypes from the bulk population could be contained in FACS-sorted repertoires, computational filtering was required. A small fraction of clonotypes showed up in both the CD4 and CD8 compartments, probably as a result of convergent recombination.

Sequencing relied on an Illumina NovaSeq 6000. TCR cDNA was made using 5'RACE template switching, a step that added a universal primer site and unique molecular identifiers. Priming for cDNA synthesis came from both the TCR alpha and TCR beta constant segments. Libraries were amplified in two PCR steps, with sample barcodes and sequencing adapters added in the second step. Sequencing of libraries was performed on Illumina HiSeq 2500 (2x100 bp) or NovaSeq (2x150 bp). The authors' analysis ran thus. Demultiplexing of reads and collapsing into UMI consensus sequences were performed with MIGEC, and V(D)J alignment was carried out with MiXCR. Using edgeR on replicate PBMC samples, clonotypes were called vaccine-responding if FDR was below 0.01 and the log2 fold change was above 5 up to day 15. CD4 or CD8 identity was assigned to each bulk clonotype according to whether the clonotype was present at higher abundance in the sequenced CD4 repertoire or the sequenced CD8 repertoire. TCRdb ran its own pipeline on the public reads, namely fastp trimming at Q25 and MiXCR clone calling, and kept in-frame beta chains. Rows with a matching CDR3 protein are joined into one entry that keeps the most common DNA and genes. The V and J calls, along with clone size, are taken from TCRdb and not from the paper's own processing. The sample table lists about 320,000 distinct CDR3 sequences, about 11% of them with a count of one. 3% to 3.5% of the sample rests with the top ten.

The germline V gene encodes CDR1 SGHRS and CDR2 YFSETQ. V and J lose 4 bases and 1 base, and a span of 9 bases separates them. CDR3 length: 13 amino acids, cysteine to phenylalanine. The only DNA kept is the CDR3, 39 bases in frame from the first base. This clonotype showed up many times. Its target antigen remains unknown. Per-nucleotide qualities are absent, and no much larger clonotype sits a single base away. The sample's treatment or condition label, in plain terms: live attenuated yellow fever vaccine strain. PBMCs were isolated from peripheral blood using a standard Ficoll-Paque protocol. CD4 and CD8 T-cell fractions were isolated with Dynabeads CD4 and CD8 positive selection kits. RNA was extracted with TriZol from bulk PBMCs, CD4 and CD8 fractions, and dextramer-positive and dextramer-negative fractions.

The rearrangement joined TRBV5-1 to TRBJ2-7, with TRBD2 as a weak D call on 6 bases. The input for sequencing was CD4+ T cells sorted from PBMCs, taken 45 days after the yellow fever booster vaccination. This receptor was taken from a man aged 18 to 30 who received the YFV17D yellow fever vaccine. The CDR3 protein is CASSGGDSYEQYF. The DNA sequence is given as TGCGCCAGCAGCGGCGGGGATTCCTACGAGCAGTACTTC.